This T cell receptor (beta chain) emerged from a study of preoperative IRX-2 immunotherapy in early breast cancer. Germline CDR1 reads MNHGY; CDR2 reads SAAAGT. The V gene lost 2 bases and the J gene lost 5 bases, with 16 bases spanning the gap. The CDR3 length is 15 residues. Repertoires were generated with immunoSEQ multiplex PCR, while TCRdb's copy carries only in-frame clones and drops some. The repertoire holds about 6,000 clones, less than 80% seen once, with 9.5% to 11% in the top ten. Treatment here: preoperative locoregional IRX-2 cytokine immunotherapy. Preoperative locoregional IRX-2 cytokine immunotherapy was tested in the phase Ib source study.

The TCR comes from a human donor with breast cancer. Sequenced here: tumor tissue, sampled before IRX-2 immunotherapy. The J gene is TRBJ2-7, the V gene TRBV6-8; no reliable D call. For the CDR3, the DNA is TGTGCCAGCAGTTACAGTACAGATCTTGGCCACGAGCAGTACTTC. It encodes CASSYSTDLGHEQYF.